A single TCR beta chain is shown here with its context. From germline, CDR1 is GTSNPN and CDR2 SVGIG (reference sequence). This CDR3 is built from 14 residues. Trimming stripped 4 bases from V and 3 bases from J, with 15 bases between. This sample was taken from a study of long-term antiretroviral therapy in people with HIV. Survey level was the resolution at which the v3.0 immunoSEQ assay ran. The method was immunoSEQ multiplex PCR; TCRdb's version includes in-frame clones alone and lacks a portion of them. Of some 27,000 clones in the sample, more than 75% were seen once. Per donor, a minimum of one pre-ART and a minimum of two post-ART PBMC samples were available. Prior to DNA extraction, the samples held 1-10 million cryopreserved PBMC.

Here the sequenced sample was unsorted PBMCs, taken 4.7 to 5 years after starting antiretroviral therapy. The chain recombines TRBV30 with TRBJ2-5; tentatively, D is TRBD2 (6 bases). The receptor comes from a man in his forties with HIV. In DNA, the CDR3 is TGTGCCTGGAACCGGGGGATGGGCAAAGAGACCCAGTACTTC. This translates into CAWNRGMGKETQYF. The full variable domain, completed using reference TRBV30 and TRBJ2-5, is SQTIHQWPATLVQPVGSPLSLECTVEGTSNPNLYWYRQAAGRGLQLLFYSVGIGQISSEVPQNLSASRPQDRQFILSSKKLLLSDSGFYLCAWNRGMGKETQYFGPGTRLLVL.